These T cell receptor beta chains were read from a single sample in a study of identical twins. TCRdb re-called the 5' RACE reads through MiXCR, storing one row per CDR3 protein. The table lists 300,000 or so distinct CDR3 sequences, roughly 9% of them singletons. These data are also associated with another study on yellow fever vaccine responses in identical twins.

Sequencing was done on a sample of CD8+ T cells sorted from blood. These receptors were obtained from a woman under 30 in good health. Both conserved end residues are part of each CDR3. The D gene is left open where the match is weak. Only some rows state a clone size, as once, few, many or a class for expanded clones.

abundance	v_gene	j_gene	d_gene	CDR3nt	CDR3aa
few	TRBV9	TRBJ2-1	TRBD2	TGTGCCAGCAGCGTGAGAGCGGGGGGGCTGAAAAATGAGCAGTTCTTC	CASSVRAGGLKNEQFF
many	TRBV29-1	TRBJ2-2	NA	TGCAGCGTTCTTCACCCGACCGGGGAGCTGTTTTTT	CSVLHPTGELFF
many	TRBV29-1	TRBJ1-1	NA	TGCAGCGTCCCTTCGGGGCCAAGGAATACTGAAGCTTTCTTT	CSVPSGPRNTEAFF
few	TRBV19	TRBJ2-1	TRBD1	TGTGCCAGTAGTATTGCCGGACAGGCCTCCTACAATGAGCAGTTCTTC	CASSIAGQASYNEQFF
few	TRBV6-5	TRBJ2-5	NA	TGTGCCAGCAGTTACATGGGCATGGACCAAGAGACCCAGTACTTC	CASSYMGMDQETQYF
NA	TRBV28	TRBJ2-4	TRBD2	TGTGCCAGCACTAGGGGACTAGAACACATTCAGTACTTC	CASTRGLEHIQYF
NA	TRBV7-9	TRBJ2-5	NA	TGTGCCAGCACGGATCCGGGGCAATCACAAGAGACCCAGTACTTC	CASTDPGQSQETQYF
few	TRBV10-3	TRBJ2-7	TRBD1	TGTGCCATCAGCCCACCGGGACAGGGGTTTCACTACGAGCAGTACTTC	CAISPPGQGFHYEQYF
NA	TRBV24-1	TRBJ2-1	TRBD1	TGTGCCACCAACAGCAGGGGGTTATACAATGAGCAGTTCTTC	CATNSRGLYNEQFF
NA	TRBV4-1	TRBJ1-2	TRBD1	TGCGCCAGCAGCCATAATACAGGGGAGGTCTATGGCTACACCTTC	CASSHNTGEVYGYTF
many	TRBV2	TRBJ2-7	NA	TGTGCCAGCAGTGAAGCCAGGGCCTCCTACGAGCAGTACTTC	CASSEARASYEQYF
NA	TRBV4-3	TRBJ2-1	NA	TGCGCCAGCAGCGGGCGCGGGGTTTACAATGAGCAGTTCTTC	CASSGRGVYNEQFF
few	TRBV7-9	TRBJ2-5	NA	TGTGCCAGCAGCAACTCCATCCGGGATAACTGGGGGGAGACCCAGTACTTC	CASSNSIRDNWGETQYF
NA	TRBV4-3	TRBJ2-7	NA	TGCGCCAGCAGCCAAGGAGTCGGACTGAGCTCCTACGAGCAGTACTTC	CASSQGVGLSSYEQYF
NA	TRBV7-9	TRBJ1-2	NA	TGTGCCAGCAGCTCGGGAAACTATGGCTACACCTTC	CASSSGNYGYTF
NA	TRBV4-3	TRBJ2-5	NA	TGCGCCAGCAGCCACTCCGGGGGCCTGGGAGAGACCCAGTACTTC	CASSHSGGLGETQYF
many	TRBV6-5	TRBJ1-5	NA	TGTGCCAGCAGTTACTCGCGGGAACAGCCCCAGCATTTT	CASSYSREQPQHF
NA	TRBV12-5	TRBJ2-1	NA	TGTGCTAGTGGTTTGGTACTGGAGGGTGAGCAGTTCTTC	CASGLVLEGEQFF
NA	TRBV10-3	TRBJ2-7	TRBD2	TGTGCCACCGTGGGACGAACTAGCGGGGGGCCGCACGGGGCCTACGAGCAGTACTTC	CATVGRTSGGPHGAYEQYF
many	TRBV12-3/TRBV12-4	TRBJ2-5	TRBD1	TGTGCCAGCAGCCCTAAGGTTCTCGGACAGGTTGGGGAAGAGACCCAGTACTTC	CASSPKVLGQVGEETQYF
NA	TRBV10-3	TRBJ2-1	NA	TGTGCCATCAGTGGCCATGGAGGTAATGAGCAGTTCTTC	CAISGHGGNEQFF
many	TRBV24-1	TRBJ2-1	TRBD1	TGTGCCACCAGTGATTACCCGGGACAGCCCCCTAATGAGCAGTTCTTC	CATSDYPGQPPNEQFF
NA	TRBV29-1	TRBJ1-5	NA	TGCAGCGCCGGCGGGGGGAATCAGCCCCAGCATTTT	CSAGGGNQPQHF
few	TRBV4-2	TRBJ2-5	TRBD1	TGTGCCAGCAGCCAAGAGGTCACAGGGGGCAGGGAGACCCAGTACTTC	CASSQEVTGGRETQYF
few	TRBV13	TRBJ2-5	TRBD1	TGTGCCAGCAGCCGGAACAGGGGGCGAGGGGAGACCCAGTACTTC	CASSRNRGRGETQYF
many	TRBV14	TRBJ2-3	TRBD1	TGTGCCAGCAGTCCAATCCTGATCCCGTCAGGGGGCCAAGATACGCAGTATTTT	CASSPILIPSGGQDTQYF
NA	TRBV28	TRBJ1-5	NA	TGTGCCAGCAGTTTCCGGGCCTATAGCAATCAGCCCCAGCATTTT	CASSFRAYSNQPQHF
few	TRBV2	TRBJ2-5	NA	TGTGCCAGCAGTGAATATCGGGGGTACCAAGAGACCCAGTACTTC	CASSEYRGYQETQYF
many	TRBV29-1	TRBJ2-7	NA	TGCAGCGTTTGGACAGACTACGAGCAGTACTTC	CSVWTDYEQYF
many	TRBV27	TRBJ2-1	TRBD2	TGTGCCAGCAGTCTCGGGACTAGCGGGAGTTTGGGTGAGCAGTTCTTC	CASSLGTSGSLGEQFF
few	TRBV9	TRBJ2-3	TRBD1	TGTGCCAGCAGCGCAAGGACAGGGGGAAAGACAGATACGCAGTATTTT	CASSARTGGKTDTQYF
NA	TRBV25-1	TRBJ2-5	NA	TGTGCCAGCCTGGGTGAGACCCAGTACTTC	CASLGETQYF
many	TRBV4-2	TRBJ2-7	TRBD2	TGTGCCAGCAGCCAAGATAGGACTAGCGGCTCCTACGAGCAGTACTTC	CASSQDRTSGSYEQYF
few	TRBV20-1	TRBJ2-1	TRBD2	TGCAGTGCTAACGGACTAGCGGGGGCCTACAATGAGCAGTTCTTC	CSANGLAGAYNEQFF
few	TRBV7-9	TRBJ2-1	TRBD2	TGTGCCAGCAGTCCACTAGCGGGACATTGGAATGAGCAGTTCTTC	CASSPLAGHWNEQFF
few	TRBV19	TRBJ1-1	NA	TGTGCCAGTAGGACCGCATTGAACACTGAAGCTTTCTTT	CASRTALNTEAFF